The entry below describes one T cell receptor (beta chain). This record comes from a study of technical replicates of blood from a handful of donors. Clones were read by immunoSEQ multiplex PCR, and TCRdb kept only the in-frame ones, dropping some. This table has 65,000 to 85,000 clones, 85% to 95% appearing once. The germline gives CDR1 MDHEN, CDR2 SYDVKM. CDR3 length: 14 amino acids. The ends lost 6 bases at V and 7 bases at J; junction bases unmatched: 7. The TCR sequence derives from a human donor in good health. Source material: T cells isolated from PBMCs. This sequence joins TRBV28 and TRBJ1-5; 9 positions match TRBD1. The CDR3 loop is CASSSGQGRQPQHF. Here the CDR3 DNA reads TGTGCCAGCAGCTCGGGACAGGGAAGACAGCCCCAGCATTTT.